This T cell receptor beta chain is from a study of post-analysis software for immune sequencing data. Study findings and constraints: Compared against controls, patients with multiple sclerosis displayed significantly lower normalized Chao1 diversity. Strong co-clustering by F measure was seen for same-batch samples.

In regard to this clonotype: Its antigen remains unidentified.

Prepared TCR beta cDNA libraries contained unique molecular identifiers. The source material, about 0.95 to 10 million T cells, gave rise to about 460,000 cDNA molecules. One entry per CDR3 protein results from TCRdb running MiXCR on the PCR reads. The sample carries some 700,000 distinct CDR3 sequences, around 64% recorded once. The source is a girl aged 2-10 years with multiple sclerosis. The sample was blood.

CDR3 amino acids: CASSQDLQGASGYTF. The CDR3 coding sequence is TGCGCCAGCAGCCAAGATCTACAGGGGGCTTCTGGCTACACCTTC. The V call is TRBV4-3, the J call TRBJ1-2; 9 bases align to TRBD1. The CDR3 is made up of 15 amino acids. CDR1 is LGHNA, CDR2 YSLEER, per germline. V lost 0 bases to trimming and J lost 7 bases; unmatched junction nucleotides: 6.